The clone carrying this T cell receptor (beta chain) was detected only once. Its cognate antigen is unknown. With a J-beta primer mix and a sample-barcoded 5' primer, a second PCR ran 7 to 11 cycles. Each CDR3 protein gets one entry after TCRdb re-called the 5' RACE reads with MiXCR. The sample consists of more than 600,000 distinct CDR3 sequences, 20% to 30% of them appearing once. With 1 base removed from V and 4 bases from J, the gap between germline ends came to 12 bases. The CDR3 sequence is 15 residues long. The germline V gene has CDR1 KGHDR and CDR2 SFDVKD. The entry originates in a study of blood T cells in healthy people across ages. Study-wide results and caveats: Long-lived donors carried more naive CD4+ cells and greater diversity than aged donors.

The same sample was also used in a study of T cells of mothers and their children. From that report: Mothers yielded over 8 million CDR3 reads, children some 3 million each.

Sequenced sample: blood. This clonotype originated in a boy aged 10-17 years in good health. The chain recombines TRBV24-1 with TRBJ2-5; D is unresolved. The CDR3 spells CATSDFRRGTETQYF. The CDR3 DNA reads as TGTGCCACCAGTGATTTTCGGAGAGGAACAGAGACCCAGTACTTC.